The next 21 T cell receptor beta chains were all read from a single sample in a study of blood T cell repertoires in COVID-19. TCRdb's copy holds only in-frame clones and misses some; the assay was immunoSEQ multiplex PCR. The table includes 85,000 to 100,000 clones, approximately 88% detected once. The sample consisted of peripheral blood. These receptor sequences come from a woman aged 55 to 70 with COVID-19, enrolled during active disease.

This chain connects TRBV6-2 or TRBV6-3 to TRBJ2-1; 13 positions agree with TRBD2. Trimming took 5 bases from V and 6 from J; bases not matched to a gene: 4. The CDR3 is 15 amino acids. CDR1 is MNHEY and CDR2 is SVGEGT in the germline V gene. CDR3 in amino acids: CASSPLAGGPNEQFF. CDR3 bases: TGTGCCAGCAGTCCACTAGCGGGGGGGCCCAATGAGCAGTTCTTC.

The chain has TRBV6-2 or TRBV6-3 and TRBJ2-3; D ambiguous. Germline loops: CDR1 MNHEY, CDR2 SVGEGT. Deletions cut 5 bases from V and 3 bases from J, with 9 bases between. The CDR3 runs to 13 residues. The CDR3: CASSTLATDTQYF. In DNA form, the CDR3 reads TGTGCCAGCAGTACCCTGGCAACAGATACGCAGTATTTT.

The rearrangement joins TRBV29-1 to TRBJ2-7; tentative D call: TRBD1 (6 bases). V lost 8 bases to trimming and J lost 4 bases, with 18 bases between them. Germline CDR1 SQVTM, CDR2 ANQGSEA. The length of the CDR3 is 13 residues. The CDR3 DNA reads TGCAGCATCCGACAGGAAGAGGTTTACGAGCAGTACTTC. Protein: CSIRQEEVYEQYF.

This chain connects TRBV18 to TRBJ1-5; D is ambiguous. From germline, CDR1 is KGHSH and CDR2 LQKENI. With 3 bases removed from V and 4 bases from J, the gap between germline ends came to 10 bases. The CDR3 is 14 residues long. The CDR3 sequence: CASSPQDSNQPQHF. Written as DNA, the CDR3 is TGTGCCAGCTCACCCCAGGACTCAAATCAGCCCCAGCATTTT.

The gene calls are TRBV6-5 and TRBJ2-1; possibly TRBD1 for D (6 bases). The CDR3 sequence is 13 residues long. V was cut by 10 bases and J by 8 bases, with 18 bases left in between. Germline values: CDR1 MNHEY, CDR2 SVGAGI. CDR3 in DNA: TGTGCCACCCGGACAGCAGTCACAGATGAGCAGTTCTTC. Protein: CATRTAVTDEQFF.

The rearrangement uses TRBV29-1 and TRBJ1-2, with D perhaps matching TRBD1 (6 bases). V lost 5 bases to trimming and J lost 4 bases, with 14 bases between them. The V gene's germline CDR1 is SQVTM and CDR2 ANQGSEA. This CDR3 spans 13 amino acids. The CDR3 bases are TGCAGCGTTAGTGACAGGCCCGGCTATGGCTACACCTTC. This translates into CSVSDRPGYGYTF.

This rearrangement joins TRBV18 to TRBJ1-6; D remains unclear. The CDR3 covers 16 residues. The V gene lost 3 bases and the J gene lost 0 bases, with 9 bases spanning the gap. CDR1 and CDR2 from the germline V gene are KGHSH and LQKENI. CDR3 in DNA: TGTGCCAGCTCACCCCAGGTCTCCTCCTATAATTCACCCCTCCACTTT. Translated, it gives CASSPQVSSYNSPLHF.

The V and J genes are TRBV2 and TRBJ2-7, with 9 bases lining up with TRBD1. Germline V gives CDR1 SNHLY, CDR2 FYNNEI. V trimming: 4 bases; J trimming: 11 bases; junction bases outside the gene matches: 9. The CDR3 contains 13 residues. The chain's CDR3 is CASSGDRATTEYF. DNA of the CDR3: TGTGCCAGCAGTGGGGACAGGGCTACGACGGAGTACTTC.

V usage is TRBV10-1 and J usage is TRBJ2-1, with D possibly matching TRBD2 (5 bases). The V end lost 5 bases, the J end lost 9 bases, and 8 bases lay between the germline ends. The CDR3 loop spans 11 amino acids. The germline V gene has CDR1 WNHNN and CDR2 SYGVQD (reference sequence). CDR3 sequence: CASSPGIEQFF. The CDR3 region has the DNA TGCGCCAGCAGTCCGGGAATTGAGCAGTTCTTC.

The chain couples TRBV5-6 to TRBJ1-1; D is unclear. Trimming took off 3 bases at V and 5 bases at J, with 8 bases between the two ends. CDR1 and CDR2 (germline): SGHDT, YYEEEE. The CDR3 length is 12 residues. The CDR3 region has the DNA TGTGCCAGCAGCTCATATGCGACTGAAGCTTTCTTT. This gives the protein CASSSYATEAFF.

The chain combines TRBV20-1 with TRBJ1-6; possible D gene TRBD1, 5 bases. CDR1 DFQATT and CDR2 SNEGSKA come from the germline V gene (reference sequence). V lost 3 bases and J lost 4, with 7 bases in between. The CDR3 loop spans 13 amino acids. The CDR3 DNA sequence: TGCAGTGCTAGTTCAGGGTATAATTCACCCCTCCACTTT. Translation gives CSASSGYNSPLHF.

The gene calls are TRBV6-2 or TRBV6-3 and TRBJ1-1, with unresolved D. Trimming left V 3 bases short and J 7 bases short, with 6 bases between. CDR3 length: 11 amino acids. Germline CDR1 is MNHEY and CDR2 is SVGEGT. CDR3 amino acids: CASSYRSEAFF. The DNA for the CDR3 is TGTGCCAGCAGTTATAGGAGTGAAGCTTTCTTT.

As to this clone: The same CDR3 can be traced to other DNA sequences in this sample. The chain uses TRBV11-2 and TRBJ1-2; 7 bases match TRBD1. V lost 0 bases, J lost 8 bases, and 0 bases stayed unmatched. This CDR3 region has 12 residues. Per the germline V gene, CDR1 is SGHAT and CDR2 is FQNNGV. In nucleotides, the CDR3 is TGTGCCAGCAGCTTAGACAGGGGGGGCTACACCTTC. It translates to CASSLDRGGYTF.

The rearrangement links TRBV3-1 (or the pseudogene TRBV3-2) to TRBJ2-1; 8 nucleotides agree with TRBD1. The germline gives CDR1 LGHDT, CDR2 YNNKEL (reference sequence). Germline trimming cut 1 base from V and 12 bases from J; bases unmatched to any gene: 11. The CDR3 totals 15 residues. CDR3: CASSQGGQAESWQFF. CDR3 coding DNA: TGTGCCAGCAGCCAAGGGGGACAGGCGGAATCTTGGCAGTTCTTC.

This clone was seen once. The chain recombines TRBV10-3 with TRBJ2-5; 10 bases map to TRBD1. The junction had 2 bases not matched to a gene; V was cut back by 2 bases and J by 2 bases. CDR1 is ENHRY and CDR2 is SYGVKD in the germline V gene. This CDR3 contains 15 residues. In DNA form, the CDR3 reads TGTGCCATCAGTGAGGGGACAGGGGTACAAGAGACCCAGTACTTC. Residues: CAISEGTGVQETQYF.

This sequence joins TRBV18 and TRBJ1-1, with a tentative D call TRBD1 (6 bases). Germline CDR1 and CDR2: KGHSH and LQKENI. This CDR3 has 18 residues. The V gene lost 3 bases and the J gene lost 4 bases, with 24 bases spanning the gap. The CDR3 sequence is CASSPQAGVGGSTTEAFF. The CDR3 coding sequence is TGTGCCAGCTCACCCCAAGCGGGGGTAGGGGGAAGCACCACTGAAGCTTTCTTT. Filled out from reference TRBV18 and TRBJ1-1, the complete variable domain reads NAGVMQNPRHLVRRRGQEARLRCSPMKGHSHVYWYRQLPEEGLKFMVYLQKENIIDESGMPKERFSAEFPKEGPSILRIQQVVRGDSAAYFCASSPQAGVGGSTTEAFFGQGTRLTVV.

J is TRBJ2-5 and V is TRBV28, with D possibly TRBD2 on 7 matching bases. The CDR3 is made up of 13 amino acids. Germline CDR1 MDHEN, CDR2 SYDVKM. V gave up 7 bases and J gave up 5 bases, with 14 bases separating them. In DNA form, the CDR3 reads TGTGCCAGCACCCCGGGGGGCGGTGAGACCCAGTACTTC. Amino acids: CASTPGGGETQYF.

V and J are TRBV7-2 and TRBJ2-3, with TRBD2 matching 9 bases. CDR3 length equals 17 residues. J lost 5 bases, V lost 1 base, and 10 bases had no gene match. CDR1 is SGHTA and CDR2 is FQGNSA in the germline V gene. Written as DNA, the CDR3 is TGTGCCAGCAGCTTAGAGTCCAGCGGGGGGCTTGTAGATACGCAGTATTTT. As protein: CASSLESSGGLVDTQYF.

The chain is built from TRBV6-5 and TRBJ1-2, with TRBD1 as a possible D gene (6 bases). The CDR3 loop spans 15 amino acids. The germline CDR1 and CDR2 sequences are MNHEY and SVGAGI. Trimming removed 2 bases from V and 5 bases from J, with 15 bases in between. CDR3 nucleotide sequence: TGTGCCAGCAGTTACGAGCACAGGGCAGGGTATGGCTACACCTTC. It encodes CASSYEHRAGYGYTF.

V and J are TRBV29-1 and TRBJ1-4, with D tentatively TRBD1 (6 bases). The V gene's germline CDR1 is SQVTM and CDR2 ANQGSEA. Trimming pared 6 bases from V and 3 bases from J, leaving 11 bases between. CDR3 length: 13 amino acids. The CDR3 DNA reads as TGCAGCGTGGCAGGGGTCGCTAATGAAAAACTGTTTTTT. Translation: CSVAGVANEKLFF.

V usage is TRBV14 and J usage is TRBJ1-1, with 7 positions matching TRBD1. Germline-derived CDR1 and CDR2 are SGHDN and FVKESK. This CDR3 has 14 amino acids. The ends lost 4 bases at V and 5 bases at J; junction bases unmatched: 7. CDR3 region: CASSLHSRGTEAFF. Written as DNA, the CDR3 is TGTGCCAGCAGCCTGCATTCCAGGGGGACTGAAGCTTTCTTT. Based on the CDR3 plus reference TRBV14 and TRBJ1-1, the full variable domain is EAGVTQFPSHSVIEKGQTVTLRCDPISGHDNLYWYRRVMGKEIKFLLHFVKESKQDESGMPNNRFLAERTGGTYSTLKVQPAELEDSGVYFCASSLHSRGTEAFFGQGTRLTVV.